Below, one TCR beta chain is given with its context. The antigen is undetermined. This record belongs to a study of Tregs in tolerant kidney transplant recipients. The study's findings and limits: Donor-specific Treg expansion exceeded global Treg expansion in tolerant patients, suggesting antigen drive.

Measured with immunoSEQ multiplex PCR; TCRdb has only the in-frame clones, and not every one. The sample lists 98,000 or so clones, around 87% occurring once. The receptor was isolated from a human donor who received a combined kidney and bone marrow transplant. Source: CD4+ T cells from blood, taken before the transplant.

CDR3 nucleotide sequence: TGTGCCACCAGCAGGGCTGAGGTCAACTATGGCTACACCTTC. Translating it yields CATSRAEVNYGYTF. The chain couples TRBV15 to TRBJ1-2; D unresolved. Trimming cost V 3 bases and J 2 bases, with 10 bases left between them. Germline CDR1 LNHNV, CDR2 YYDKDF (reference sequence). The CDR3 consists of 14 residues. The full variable domain, its missing parts supplied by reference TRBV15 and TRBJ1-2, is DAMVIQNPRYQVTQFGKPVTLSCSQTLNHNVMYWYQQKSSQAPKLLFHYYDKDFNNEADTPDNFQSRRPNTSFCFLDIRSPGLGDTAMYLCATSRAEVNYGYTFGSGTRLTVV.